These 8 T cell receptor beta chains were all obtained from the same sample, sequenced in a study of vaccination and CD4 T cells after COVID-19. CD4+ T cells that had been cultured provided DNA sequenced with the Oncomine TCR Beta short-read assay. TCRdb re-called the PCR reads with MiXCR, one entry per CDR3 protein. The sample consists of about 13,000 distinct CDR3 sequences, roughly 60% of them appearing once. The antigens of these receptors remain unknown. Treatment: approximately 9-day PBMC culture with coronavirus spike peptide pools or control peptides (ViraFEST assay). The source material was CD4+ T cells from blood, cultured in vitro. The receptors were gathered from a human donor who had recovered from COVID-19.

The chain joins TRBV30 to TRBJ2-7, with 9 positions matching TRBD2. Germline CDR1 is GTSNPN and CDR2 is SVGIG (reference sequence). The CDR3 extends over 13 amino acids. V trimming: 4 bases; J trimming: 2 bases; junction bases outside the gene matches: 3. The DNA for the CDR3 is TGTGCCTGGACTAGCGGGATGACCTACGAGCAGTACTTC. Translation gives CAWTSGMTYEQYF. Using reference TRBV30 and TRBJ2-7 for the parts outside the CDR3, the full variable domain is SQTIHQWPATLVQPVGSPLSLECTVEGTSNPNLYWYRQAAGRGLQLLFYSVGIGQISSEVPQNLSASRPQDRQFILSSKKLLLSDSGFYLCAWTSGMTYEQYFGPGTRLTVT.

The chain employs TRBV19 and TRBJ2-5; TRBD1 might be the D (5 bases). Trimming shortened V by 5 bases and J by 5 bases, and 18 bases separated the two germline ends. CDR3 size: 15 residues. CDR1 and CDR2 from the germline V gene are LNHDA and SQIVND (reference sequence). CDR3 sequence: CASSPQGRGAETQYF. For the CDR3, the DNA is TGTGCCAGTAGTCCTCAGGGTCGTGGCGCGGAGACCCAGTACTTC.

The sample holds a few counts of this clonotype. This CDR3 reads CASSPQGGSYGYTF. DNA of the CDR3: TGTGCCAGCAGTCCCCAGGGGGGTTCCTATGGCTACACCTTC. This rearrangement joins TRBV6-1 to TRBJ1-2; 7 bases fit TRBD1. The CDR3 loop spans 14 amino acids. The germline gives CDR1 MNHNS, CDR2 SASEGT. V lost 5 bases, J lost 4 bases, and 7 bases stayed unmatched.

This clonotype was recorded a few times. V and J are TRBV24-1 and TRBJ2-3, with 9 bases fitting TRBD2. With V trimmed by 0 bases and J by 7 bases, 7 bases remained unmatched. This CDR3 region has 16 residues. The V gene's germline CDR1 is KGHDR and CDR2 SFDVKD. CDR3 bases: TGTGCCACCAGTGATTTGCAGCGTAGCGGGAGTTATACGCAGTATTTT. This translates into CATSDLQRSGSYTQYF.

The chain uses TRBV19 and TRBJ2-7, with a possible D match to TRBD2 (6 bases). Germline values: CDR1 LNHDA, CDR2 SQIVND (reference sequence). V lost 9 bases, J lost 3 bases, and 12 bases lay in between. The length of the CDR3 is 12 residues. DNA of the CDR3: TGTGCCAGCTCCCAAGCGGGCTACGAGCAGTACTTC. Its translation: CASSQAGYEQYF.

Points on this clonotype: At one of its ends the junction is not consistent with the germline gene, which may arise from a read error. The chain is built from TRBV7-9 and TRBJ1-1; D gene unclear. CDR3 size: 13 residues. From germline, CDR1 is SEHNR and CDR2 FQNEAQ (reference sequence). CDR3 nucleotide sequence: TGCGCCAGCAGCCAAGGTAGACTCGGTGAAGCTTTCTTT. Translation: CASSQGRLGEAFF.

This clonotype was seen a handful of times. The CDR3 loop reads CASSDWRGGYTF. Written as DNA, the CDR3 is TGTGCCAGCAGTGACTGGCGGGGAGGCTACACCTTC. This chain connects TRBV6-4 to TRBJ1-2, with no clear D. Germline values: CDR1 MRHNA, CDR2 SNTAGT. Trimming took off 1 base at V and 8 bases at J, with 8 bases between the two ends. This CDR3 contains 12 residues.

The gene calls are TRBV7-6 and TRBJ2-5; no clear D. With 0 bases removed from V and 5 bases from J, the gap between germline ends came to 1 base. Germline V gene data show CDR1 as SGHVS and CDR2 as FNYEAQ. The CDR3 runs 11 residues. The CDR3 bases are TGTGCCAGCAGCTTAGCGGAGACCCAGTACTTC. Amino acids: CASSLAETQYF.